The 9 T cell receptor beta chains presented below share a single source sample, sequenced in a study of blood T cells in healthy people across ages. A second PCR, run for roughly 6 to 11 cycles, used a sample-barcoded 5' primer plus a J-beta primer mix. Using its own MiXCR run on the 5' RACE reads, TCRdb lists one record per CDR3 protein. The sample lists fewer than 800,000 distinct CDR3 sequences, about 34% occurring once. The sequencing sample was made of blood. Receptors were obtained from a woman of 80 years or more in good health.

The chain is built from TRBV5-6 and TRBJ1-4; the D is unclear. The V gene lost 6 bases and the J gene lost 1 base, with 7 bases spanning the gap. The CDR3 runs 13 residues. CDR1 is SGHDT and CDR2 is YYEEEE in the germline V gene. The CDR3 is CASNRGTNEKLFF. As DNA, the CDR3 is TGTGCCAGCAACCGGGGAACTAATGAAAAACTGTTTTTT.

This CDR3 reads CASRPAGTGALGYTF. The CDR3 DNA reads as TGCGCCAGCAGACCGGCCGGGACAGGGGCCCTGGGCTACACCTTC. V and J are TRBV5-1 and TRBJ1-2; 10 bases match TRBD1. V shed 5 bases and J 8 bases; nucleotides not matched to a gene: 12. Looked up from germline, CDR1 is SGHRS and CDR2 is YFSETQ. This CDR3 has 15 amino acids. Drawing the rest from reference TRBV5-1 and TRBJ1-2, the complete variable domain is KAGVTQTPRYLIKTRGQQVTLSCSPISGHRSVSWYQQTPGQGLQFLFEYFSETQRNKGNFPGRFSGRQFSNSRSEMNVSTLELGDSALYLCASRPAGTGALGYTFGSGTRLTVV.

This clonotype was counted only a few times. The CDR3 DNA reads TGTGCCAGCAGTCTGCGGGACGGAAGTGAAGCTTTCTTT. Residues: CASSLRDGSEAFF. The chain carries TRBV12-3 or TRBV12-4 and TRBJ1-1, with D tentatively TRBD1 (5 bases). CDR3 length equals 13 residues. Trimming removed 5 bases from V and 7 bases from J, with 14 bases in between.

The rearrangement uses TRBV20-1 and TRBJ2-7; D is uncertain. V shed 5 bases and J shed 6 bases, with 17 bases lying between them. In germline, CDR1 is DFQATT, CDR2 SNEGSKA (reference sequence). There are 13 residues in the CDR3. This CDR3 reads CSARSKDGFEQYF. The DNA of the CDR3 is TGCAGTGCTCGCTCTAAAGATGGGTTCGAGCAGTACTTC.

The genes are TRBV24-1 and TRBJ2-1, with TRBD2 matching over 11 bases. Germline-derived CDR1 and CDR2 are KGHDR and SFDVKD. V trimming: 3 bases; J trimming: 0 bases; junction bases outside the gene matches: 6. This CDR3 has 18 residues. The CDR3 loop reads CATSDPLAGGISYNEQFF. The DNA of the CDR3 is TGTGCCACCAGTGATCCCCTAGCGGGGGGCATCTCCTACAATGAGCAGTTCTTC.

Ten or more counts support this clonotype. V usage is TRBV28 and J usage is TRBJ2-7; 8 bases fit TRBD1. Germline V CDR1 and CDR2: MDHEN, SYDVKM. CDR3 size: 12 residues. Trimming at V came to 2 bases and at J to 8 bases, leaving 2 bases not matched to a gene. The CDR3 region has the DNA TGTGCCAGCAGTTTAAGGACAGGGAAGCAGTACTTC. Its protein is CASSLRTGKQYF.

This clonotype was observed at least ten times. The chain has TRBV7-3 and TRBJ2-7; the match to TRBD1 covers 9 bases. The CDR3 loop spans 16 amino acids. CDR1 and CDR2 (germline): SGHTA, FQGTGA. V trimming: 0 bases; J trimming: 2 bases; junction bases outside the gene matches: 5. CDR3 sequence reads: CASSLTSDRGTYEQYF. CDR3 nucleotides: TGTGCCAGCAGCTTAACGAGCGACAGGGGGACCTACGAGCAGTACTTC.

The CDR3 DNA reads TGTGCCAGCAGTATGGGACTAGCGGGGGCCGCGAACACCGGGGAGCTGTTTTTT. Protein product: CASSMGLAGAANTGELFF. The J gene is TRBJ2-2, the V gene TRBV27, with 14 bases fitting TRBD2. This CDR3 is 18 amino acids long. CDR1 and CDR2 from the germline V gene are MNHEY and SMNVEV (reference sequence). With 5 bases clipped from V and 0 bases from J, the junction kept 5 bases outside the gene matches.

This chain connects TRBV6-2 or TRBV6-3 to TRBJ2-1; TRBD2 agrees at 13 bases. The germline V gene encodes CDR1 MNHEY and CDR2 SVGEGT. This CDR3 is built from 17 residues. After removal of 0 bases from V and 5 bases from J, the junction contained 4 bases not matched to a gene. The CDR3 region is CASSYSPLAGGDNEQFF. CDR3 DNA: TGTGCCAGCAGTTACTCTCCACTAGCGGGGGGGGACAATGAGCAGTTCTTC.